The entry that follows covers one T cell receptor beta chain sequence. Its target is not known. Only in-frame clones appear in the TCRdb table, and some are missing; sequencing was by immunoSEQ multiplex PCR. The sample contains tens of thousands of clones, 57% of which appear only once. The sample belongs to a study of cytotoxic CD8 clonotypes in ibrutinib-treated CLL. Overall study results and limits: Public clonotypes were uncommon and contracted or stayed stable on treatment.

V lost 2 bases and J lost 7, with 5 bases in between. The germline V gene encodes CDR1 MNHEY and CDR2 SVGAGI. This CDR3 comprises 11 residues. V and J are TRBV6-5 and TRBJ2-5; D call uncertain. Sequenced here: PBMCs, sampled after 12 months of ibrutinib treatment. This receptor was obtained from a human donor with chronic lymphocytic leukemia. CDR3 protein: CASSYLGTQYF. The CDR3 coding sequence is TGTGCCAGCAGTTACCTGGGGACCCAGTACTTC.